This entry lists 24 T cell receptor beta chains sequenced from one sample in a study of PD-1 blockade in classical Hodgkin lymphoma. Each and every patient relapsed after autologous stem cell transplantation, and patients got differing brentuximab vedotin exposure. Clones were sequenced by immunoSEQ multiplex PCR, and TCRdb holds only the in-frame ones, with some missing. The sample records some 64,000 clones, around 88% being singletons. This material consisted of peripheral blood mononuclear cells (PBMCs), taken at baseline. These receptors were taken from a human donor with classical Hodgkin lymphoma.

This clone was observed a single time. V and J are TRBV6-5 and TRBJ2-7, with 7 bases matching TRBD1. Trimming took 5 bases from V and 3 from J; bases not matched to a gene: 7. From germline, CDR1 is MNHEY and CDR2 SVGAGI. The CDR3 is 14 residues long. The CDR3 DNA is TGTGCCAGCAGTGCCCCGGGACAGAACTACGAGCAGTACTTC. Protein product: CASSAPGQNYEQYF.

V is TRBV4-3 and J is TRBJ1-1, with D unresolved. Trimming took 0 bases from V and 1 from J, leaving 12 bases between them. Germline lookup yields CDR1 LGHNA and CDR2 YSLEER. The CDR3 runs to 16 residues. CDR3 region: CASSQDEWHKNTEAFF. DNA for the CDR3: TGCGCCAGCAGCCAAGATGAATGGCATAAGAACACTGAAGCTTTCTTT.

The V gene is TRBV14, the J gene TRBJ2-5, with D hard to call. CDR1 and CDR2 (germline): SGHDN, FVKESK. Trimming left V 0 bases short and J 2 bases short, with 10 bases between. This CDR3 has 15 residues. The CDR3 DNA sequence: TGTGCCAGCAGCCAAGACGGTGTCAGGCAAGAGACCCAGTACTTC. Protein sequence: CASSQDGVRQETQYF.

The V and J genes are TRBV4-2 and TRBJ1-5; 8 positions agree with TRBD1. V lost 2 bases and J lost 4; bases outside the gene matches: 7. Looked up from germline, CDR1 is LGHNA and CDR2 is YNFKEQ. The CDR3 is made up of 16 amino acids. This CDR3 is CASSQPDRALNQPQHF. The CDR3 DNA reads TGTGCCAGCAGCCAACCGGACAGGGCGCTTAATCAGCCCCAGCATTTT.

The rearrangement links TRBV6-5 to TRBJ2-2; maybe TRBD2 (6 bases). The CDR3 runs 12 residues. Germline V gene lookup returns CDR1 MNHEY and CDR2 SVGAGI. The V end was cut by 4 bases, the J end by 6 bases, with 6 bases between. The CDR3 region has the DNA TGTGCCAGCAGTTGGGGGGCCGGGGAGCTGTTTTTT. It yields the protein CASSWGAGELFF.

The chain is built from TRBV6-5 and TRBJ2-5, with a weak D call TRBD1 (6 bases). Germline V gives CDR1 MNHEY, CDR2 SVGAGI. CDR3 size: 16 residues. The germline V and J ends were trimmed by 0 bases and 5 bases, with 16 bases remaining between them. The CDR3 loop is CASSYSWGRGWETQYF. The CDR3 nucleotides read TGTGCCAGCAGTTACTCTTGGGGCAGGGGTTGGGAGACCCAGTACTTC.

The rearrangement joins TRBV27 to TRBJ2-1; TRBD2 aligns across 7 bases. Unmatched junction bases numbered 2, after V lost 3 bases and J lost 3 bases. This CDR3 contains 14 residues. CDR1 and CDR2 (germline): MNHEY, SMNVEV (reference sequence). DNA of the CDR3: TGTGCCAGCAGTTTGCGGGGGTTCTACAATGAGCAGTTCTTC. Translation: CASSLRGFYNEQFF.

The rearrangement uses TRBV30 and TRBJ1-1; D remains ambiguous. Trimming left V 8 bases short and J 0 bases short, with 13 bases between. The CDR3 is 13 residues long. Per the germline V gene, CDR1 is GTSNPN and CDR2 is SVGIG (reference sequence). CDR3 sequence reads: CAGREHMNTEAFF. The DNA of the CDR3 is TGTGCCGGCCGGGAGCATATGAACACTGAAGCTTTCTTT.

In its sample, this clone was seen once. The V and J genes are TRBV7-9 and TRBJ1-1; 9 bases align to TRBD1. V was clipped by 5 bases and J by 4 bases; unmatched bases: 2. From germline, CDR1 is SEHNR and CDR2 FQNEAQ (reference sequence). The CDR3 length is 13 residues. This chain's CDR3 is CASSETGGTEAFF. DNA of the CDR3: TGTGCCAGCAGCGAGACAGGGGGCACTGAAGCTTTCTTT.

V and J are TRBV2 and TRBJ2-1; D remains unclear. Germline lookup yields CDR1 SNHLY and CDR2 FYNNEI. CDR3 length: 16 residues. The V end lost 3 bases, the J end lost 0 bases, and 12 bases lay between the germline ends. CDR3 nucleotide sequence: TGTGCCAGCAGTGAGTCGCGAGGAAACTCCTACAATGAGCAGTTCTTC. Protein product: CASSESRGNSYNEQFF. Based on the CDR3 plus reference TRBV2 and TRBJ2-1, the full variable domain is EPEVTQTPSHQVTQMGQEVILRCVPISNHLYFYWYRQILGQKVEFLVSFYNNEISEKSEIFDDQFSVERPDGSNFTLKIRSTKLEDSAMYFCASSESRGNSYNEQFFGPGTRLTVL.

The V call is TRBV5-1, the J call TRBJ1-2; TRBD1 agrees at 10 bases. The J segment lost 6 bases and the V segment lost 4 bases, leaving 3 bases of the junction unmatched. The CDR3 has 13 residues. Germline-derived CDR1 and CDR2 are SGHRS and YFSETQ. Written as DNA, the CDR3 is TGCGCCAGCAGCCTCGGGACAGGGGATGGCTACACCTTC. This codes for CASSLGTGDGYTF.

V and J are TRBV6-6 and TRBJ2-7; perhaps TRBD1 as D (5 bases). Trimming shortened V by 0 bases and J by 4 bases, and 7 bases separated the two germline ends. The germline gives CDR1 MNHNY, CDR2 SVGAGI (reference sequence). This CDR3 comprises 13 residues. DNA for the CDR3: TGTGCCAGCAGTTACTCGGCAGGGTACGAGCAGTACTTC. Residues: CASSYSAGYEQYF.

The genes are TRBV29-1 and TRBJ2-3, with D hard to call. Germline CDR1 is SQVTM and CDR2 is ANQGSEA. The ends were cut back, 4 bases at V and 2 bases at J, with 13 bases in the middle. There are 14 residues in the CDR3. The chain's CDR3 is CSVGRRLLTDTQYF. CDR3 DNA sequence: TGCAGCGTTGGAAGGCGCCTACTCACAGATACGCAGTATTTT.

V and J are TRBV5-6 and TRBJ2-1; D uncertain. V lost 1 base, J lost 6 bases, and 14 bases lay in between. This CDR3 is built from 15 residues. Germline CDR1 is SGHDT and CDR2 is YYEEEE. CDR3 sequence: CASSLFAGLGNEQFF. The CDR3 DNA reads as TGTGCCAGCAGCTTGTTTGCTGGATTAGGCAATGAGCAGTTCTTC. Together with reference TRBV5-6 and TRBJ2-1, the CDR3 gives the full variable domain: DAGVTQSPTHLIKTRGQQVTLRCSPKSGHDTVSWYQQALGQGPQFIFQYYEEEERQRGNFPDRFSGHQFPNYSSELNVNALLLGDSALYLCASSLFAGLGNEQFFGPGTRLTVL.

The chain uses TRBV5-6 and TRBJ1-1, with D unresolved. This CDR3 has 14 amino acids. The V end lost 1 base, the J end lost 5 bases, and 12 bases lay between the germline ends. Per germline, CDR1 SGHDT and CDR2 YYEEEE. Written as DNA, the CDR3 is TGTGCCAGCAGCTTGCTGGGCAGTCGAACTGAAGCTTTCTTT. Translation gives CASSLLGSRTEAFF. Combining the CDR3 with reference TRBV5-6 and TRBJ1-1 gives the whole variable domain DAGVTQSPTHLIKTRGQQVTLRCSPKSGHDTVSWYQQALGQGPQFIFQYYEEEERQRGNFPDRFSGHQFPNYSSELNVNALLLGDSALYLCASSLLGSRTEAFFGQGTRLTVV.

The chain recombines TRBV7-8 with TRBJ2-7; D not certain. The germline V gene encodes CDR1 SGHVS and CDR2 FQNEAQ. V gave up 1 base and J gave up 7 bases, with 5 bases separating them. The length of the CDR3 is 11 residues. The DNA of the CDR3 is TGTGCCAGCAGCTTAGGCCGGGAGCAGTACTTC. Its translation is CASSLGREQYF.

The V call is TRBV5-6, the J call TRBJ2-3, with 8 bases that match TRBD2. The CDR3 spans 14 residues. Trimming removed 1 base from V and 6 bases from J; junction bases left unmatched: 4. Germline lookup yields CDR1 SGHDT and CDR2 YYEEEE. This CDR3 reads CASSLQAGADTQYF. DNA of the CDR3: TGTGCCAGCAGCTTGCAAGCGGGGGCGGATACGCAGTATTTT.

This clone occurred once. This chain joins TRBV27 and TRBJ2-3; no clear D gene. V was shortened by 6 bases and J by 6 bases, with 13 bases between the two germline ends. The length of the CDR3 is 13 residues. The germline gives CDR1 MNHEY, CDR2 SMNVEV (reference sequence). Here the CDR3 DNA reads TGTGCCAGCAGCGAATTTTTGAGTGATACGCAGTATTTT. Protein: CASSEFLSDTQYF.

The chain links TRBV7-2 to TRBJ1-3; D gene ambiguous. The germline V and J ends were trimmed by 1 base and 4 bases, with 8 bases remaining between them. This CDR3 is built from 14 residues. Germline CDR1 and CDR2: SGHTA and FQGNSA. CDR3 DNA: TGTGCCAGCAGCTTAGGGGTTTCAGGAAACACCATATATTTT. Translating gives CASSLGVSGNTIYF.

The chain employs TRBV7-9 and TRBJ1-4; D may be TRBD1 (6 bases). The CDR3 is 14 amino acids. The germline V gene has CDR1 SEHNR and CDR2 FQNEAQ (reference sequence). V gave up 5 bases and J gave up 8 bases, with 15 bases separating them. This CDR3 is CASSRTESGEKLFF. CDR3 bases: TGTGCCAGCAGCCGGACAGAAAGCGGGGAAAAACTGTTTTTT.

The chain carries TRBV10-1 and TRBJ2-2, with TRBD1 matching over 8 bases. There are 15 residues in the CDR3. J was trimmed by 5 bases and V by 6 bases; bases with no gene match: 8. CDR1 WNHNN and CDR2 SYGVQD come from the germline V gene (reference sequence). CDR3 region: CASSMTGEGTGELFF. Written as DNA, the CDR3 is TGCGCCAGCAGCATGACAGGGGAAGGAACCGGGGAGCTGTTTTTT.

Only one count was recorded for this clone. J is TRBJ1-2 and V is TRBV6-5, with 9 positions matching TRBD1. Germline values: CDR1 MNHEY, CDR2 SVGAGI. Trimming cost V 6 bases and J 4 bases; bases outside gene matches: 6. The CDR3 contains 14 residues. DNA for the CDR3: TGTGCCAGCAGGCCCTCGGGACAGGGCTATGGCTACACCTTC. Its protein product is CASRPSGQGYGYTF.

V usage is TRBV6-6 and J usage is TRBJ1-4, with 7 bases identical to TRBD1. The CDR3 is made up of 13 amino acids. CDR1 MNHNY and CDR2 SVGAGI come from the germline V gene (reference sequence). V lost 6 bases and J lost 5; bases outside the gene matches: 3. Written as DNA, the CDR3 is TGTGCCAGCAGGAGACAGGGAAATGAAAAACTGTTTTTT. Encoded protein: CASRRQGNEKLFF.

The rearrangement links TRBV5-1 to TRBJ2-3; D is unresolved. Trimming left V 0 bases short and J 0 bases short, with 8 bases between. From germline, CDR1 is SGHRS and CDR2 YFSETQ. CDR3 length equals 15 residues. The CDR3 region is CASSLGTASTDTQYF. The CDR3 nucleotides read TGCGCCAGCAGCTTGGGGACCGCTAGCACAGATACGCAGTATTTT.